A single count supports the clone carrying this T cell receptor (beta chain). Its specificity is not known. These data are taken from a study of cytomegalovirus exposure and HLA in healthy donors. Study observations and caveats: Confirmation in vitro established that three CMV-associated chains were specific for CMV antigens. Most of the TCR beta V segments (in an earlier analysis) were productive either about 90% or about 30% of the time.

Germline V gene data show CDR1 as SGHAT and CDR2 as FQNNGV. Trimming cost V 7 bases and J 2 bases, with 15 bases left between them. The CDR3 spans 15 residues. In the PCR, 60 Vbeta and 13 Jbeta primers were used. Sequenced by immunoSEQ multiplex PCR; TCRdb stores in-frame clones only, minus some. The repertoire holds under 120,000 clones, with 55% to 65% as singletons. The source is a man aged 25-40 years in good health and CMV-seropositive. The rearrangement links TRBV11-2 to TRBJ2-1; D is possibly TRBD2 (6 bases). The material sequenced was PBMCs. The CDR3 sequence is CASTFLGGAYNEQFF. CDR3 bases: TGTGCCAGCACCTTTTTGGGGGGAGCCTACAATGAGCAGTTCTTC.